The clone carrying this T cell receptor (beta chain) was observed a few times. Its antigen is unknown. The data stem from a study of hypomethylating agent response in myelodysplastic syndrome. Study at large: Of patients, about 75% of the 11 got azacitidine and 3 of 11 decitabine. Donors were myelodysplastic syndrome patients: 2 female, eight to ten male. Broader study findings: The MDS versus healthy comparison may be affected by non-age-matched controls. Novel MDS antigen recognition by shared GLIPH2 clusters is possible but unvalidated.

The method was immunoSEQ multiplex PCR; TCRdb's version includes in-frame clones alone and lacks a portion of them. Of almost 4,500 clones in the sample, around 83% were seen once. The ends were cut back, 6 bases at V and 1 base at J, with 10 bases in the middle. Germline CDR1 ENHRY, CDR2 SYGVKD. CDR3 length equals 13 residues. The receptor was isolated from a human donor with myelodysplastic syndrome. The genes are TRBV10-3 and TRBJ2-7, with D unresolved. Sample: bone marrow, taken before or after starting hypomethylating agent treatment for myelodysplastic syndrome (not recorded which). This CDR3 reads CAIRSSESYEQYF. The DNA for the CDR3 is TGTGCCATCAGGTCCTCAGAGTCCTACGAGCAGTACTTC.